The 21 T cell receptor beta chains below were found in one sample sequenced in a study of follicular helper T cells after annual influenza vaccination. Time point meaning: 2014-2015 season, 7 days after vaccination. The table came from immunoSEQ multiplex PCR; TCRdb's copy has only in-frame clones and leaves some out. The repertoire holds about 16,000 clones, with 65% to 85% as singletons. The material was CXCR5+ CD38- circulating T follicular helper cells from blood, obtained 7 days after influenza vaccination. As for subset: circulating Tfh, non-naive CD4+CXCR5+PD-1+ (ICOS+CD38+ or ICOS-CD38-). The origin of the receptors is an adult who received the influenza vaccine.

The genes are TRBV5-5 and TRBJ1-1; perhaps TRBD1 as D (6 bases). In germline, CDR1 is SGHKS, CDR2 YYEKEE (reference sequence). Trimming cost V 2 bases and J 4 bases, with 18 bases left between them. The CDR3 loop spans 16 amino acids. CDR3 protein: CASSFGQTGPSTEAFF. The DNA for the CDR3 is TGTGCCAGCAGCTTCGGCCAAACAGGGCCTAGCACTGAAGCTTTCTTT.

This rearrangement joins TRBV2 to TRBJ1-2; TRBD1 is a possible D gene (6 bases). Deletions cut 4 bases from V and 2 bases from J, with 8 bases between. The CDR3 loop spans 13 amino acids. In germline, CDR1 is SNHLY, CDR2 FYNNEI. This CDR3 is CASSGQANYGYTF. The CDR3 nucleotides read TGTGCCAGCAGTGGACAGGCCAACTATGGCTACACCTTC.

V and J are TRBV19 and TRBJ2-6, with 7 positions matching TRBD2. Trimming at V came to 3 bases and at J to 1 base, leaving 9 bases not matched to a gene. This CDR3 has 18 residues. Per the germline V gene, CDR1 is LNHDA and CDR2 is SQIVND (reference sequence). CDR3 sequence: CASSMGEGWVSGANVLTF. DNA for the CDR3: TGTGCCAGTAGTATGGGGGAGGGATGGGTATCTGGGGCCAACGTCCTGACTTTC.

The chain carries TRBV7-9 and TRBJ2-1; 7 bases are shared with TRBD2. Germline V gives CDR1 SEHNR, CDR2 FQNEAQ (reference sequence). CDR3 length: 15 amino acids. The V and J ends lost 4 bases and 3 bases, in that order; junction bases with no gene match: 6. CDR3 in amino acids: CASSYLADNYNEQFF. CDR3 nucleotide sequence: TGTGCCAGCAGCTATCTAGCGGACAACTACAATGAGCAGTTCTTC. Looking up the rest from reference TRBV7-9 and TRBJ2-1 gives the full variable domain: DTGVSQNPRHKITKRGQNVTFRCDPISEHNRLYWYRQTLGQGPEFLTYFQNEAQLEKSRLLSDRFSAERPKGSFSTLEIQRTEQGDSAMYLCASSYLADNYNEQFFGPGTRLTVL.

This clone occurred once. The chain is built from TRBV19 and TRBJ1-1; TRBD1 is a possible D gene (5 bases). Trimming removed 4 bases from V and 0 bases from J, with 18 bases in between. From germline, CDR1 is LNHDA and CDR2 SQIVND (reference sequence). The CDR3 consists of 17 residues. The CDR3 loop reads CASSTVARALMNTEAFF. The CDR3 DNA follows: TGTGCCAGTAGTACTGTCGCCAGGGCACTCATGAACACTGAAGCTTTCTTT.

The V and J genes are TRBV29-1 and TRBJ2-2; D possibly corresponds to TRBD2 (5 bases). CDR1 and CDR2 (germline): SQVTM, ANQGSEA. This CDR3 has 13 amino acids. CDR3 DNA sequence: TGCACCATACTCCTCCGGGAAAGGGGGGAGCTGTTTTTT. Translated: CTILLRERGELFF.

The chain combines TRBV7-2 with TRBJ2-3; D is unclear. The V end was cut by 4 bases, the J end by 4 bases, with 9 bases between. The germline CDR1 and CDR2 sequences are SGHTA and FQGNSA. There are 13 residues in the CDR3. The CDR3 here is CASSSIYSDTQYF. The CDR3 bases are TGTGCCAGCAGCTCAATCTATTCAGATACGCAGTATTTT.

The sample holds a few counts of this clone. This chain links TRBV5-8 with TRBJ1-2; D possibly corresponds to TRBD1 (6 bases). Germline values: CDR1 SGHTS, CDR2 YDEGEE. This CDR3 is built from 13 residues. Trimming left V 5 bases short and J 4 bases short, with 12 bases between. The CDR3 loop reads CASSPRTAYGYTF. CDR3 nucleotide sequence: TGTGCCAGCAGTCCAAGGACAGCCTATGGCTACACCTTC.

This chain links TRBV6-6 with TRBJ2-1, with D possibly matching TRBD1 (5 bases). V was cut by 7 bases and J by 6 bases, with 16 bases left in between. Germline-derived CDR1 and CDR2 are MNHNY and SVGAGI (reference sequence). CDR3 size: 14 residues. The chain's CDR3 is CASKGDSRSNEQFF. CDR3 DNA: TGTGCCAGCAAAGGCGACAGTAGGAGCAATGAGCAGTTCTTC.

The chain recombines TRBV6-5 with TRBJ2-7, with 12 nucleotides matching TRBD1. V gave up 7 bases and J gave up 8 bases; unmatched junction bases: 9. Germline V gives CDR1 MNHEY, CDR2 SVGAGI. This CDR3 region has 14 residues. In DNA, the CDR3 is TGTGCCAGCACTGTGGGACAGGGGGCGCGCAAGCAGTACTTC. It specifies CASTVGQGARKQYF.

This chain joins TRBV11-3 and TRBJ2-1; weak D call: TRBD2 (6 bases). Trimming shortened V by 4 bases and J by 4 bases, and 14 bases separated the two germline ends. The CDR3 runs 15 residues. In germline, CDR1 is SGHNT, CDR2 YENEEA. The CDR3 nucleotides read TGTGCCAGCAGCTCATTCTCAGCGGGTTACAATGAGCAGTTCTTC. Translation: CASSSFSAGYNEQFF.

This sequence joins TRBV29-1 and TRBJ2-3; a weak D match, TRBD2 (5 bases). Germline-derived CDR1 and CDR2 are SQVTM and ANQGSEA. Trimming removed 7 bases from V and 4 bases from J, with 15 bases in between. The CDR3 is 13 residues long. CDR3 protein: CSGAGGSADTQYF. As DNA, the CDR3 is TGCAGCGGAGCAGGTGGGAGCGCAGATACGCAGTATTTT.

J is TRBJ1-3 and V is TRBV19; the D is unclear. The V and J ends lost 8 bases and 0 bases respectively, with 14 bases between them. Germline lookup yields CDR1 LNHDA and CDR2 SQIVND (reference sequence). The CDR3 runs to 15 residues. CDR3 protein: CASSPGRISGNTIYF. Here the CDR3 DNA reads TGTGCCAGTTCCCCAGGCCGTATCTCTGGAAACACCATATATTTT.

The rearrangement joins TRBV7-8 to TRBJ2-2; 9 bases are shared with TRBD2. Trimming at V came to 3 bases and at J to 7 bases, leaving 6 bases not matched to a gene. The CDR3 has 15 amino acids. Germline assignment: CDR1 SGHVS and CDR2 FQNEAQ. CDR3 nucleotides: TGTGCCAGCAGCTTTTCCGCGGGAGGGATCGGGGAGCTGTTTTTT. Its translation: CASSFSAGGIGELFF.

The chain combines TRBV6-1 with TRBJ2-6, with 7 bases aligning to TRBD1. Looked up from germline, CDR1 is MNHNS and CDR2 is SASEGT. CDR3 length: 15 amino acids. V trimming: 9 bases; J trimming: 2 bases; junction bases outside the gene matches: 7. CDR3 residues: CASKSGGAGANVLTF. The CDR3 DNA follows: TGTGCCAGTAAATCAGGGGGTGCTGGGGCCAACGTCCTGACTTTC.

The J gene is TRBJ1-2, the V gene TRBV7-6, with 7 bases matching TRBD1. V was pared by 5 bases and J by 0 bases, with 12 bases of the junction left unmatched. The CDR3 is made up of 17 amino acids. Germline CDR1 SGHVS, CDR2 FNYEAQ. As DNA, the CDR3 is TGTGCCAGCAGCCCCCGACAGGGCCTTAAAACTAACTATGGCTACACCTTC. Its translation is CASSPRQGLKTNYGYTF.

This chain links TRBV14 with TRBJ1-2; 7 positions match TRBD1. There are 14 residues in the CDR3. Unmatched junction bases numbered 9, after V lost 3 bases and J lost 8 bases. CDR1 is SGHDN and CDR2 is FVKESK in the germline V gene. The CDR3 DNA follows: TGTGCCAGCAGCCAGCAGGGGGATTTAGGAGGCTACACCTTC. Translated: CASSQQGDLGGYTF.

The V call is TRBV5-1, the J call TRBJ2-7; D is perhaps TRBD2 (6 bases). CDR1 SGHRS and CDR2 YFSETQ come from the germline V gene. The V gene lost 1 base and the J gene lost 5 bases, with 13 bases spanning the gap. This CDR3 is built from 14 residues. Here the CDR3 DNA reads TGCGCCAGCAGCTTGACGGGAGCCACCAACGAGCAGTACTTC. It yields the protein CASSLTGATNEQYF.

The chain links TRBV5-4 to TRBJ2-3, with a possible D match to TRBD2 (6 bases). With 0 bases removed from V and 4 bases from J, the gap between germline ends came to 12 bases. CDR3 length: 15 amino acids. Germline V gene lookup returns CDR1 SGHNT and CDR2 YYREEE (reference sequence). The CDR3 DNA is TGTGCCAGCAGCTTGGGCGCTAGCGTCGCAGATACGCAGTATTTT. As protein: CASSLGASVADTQYF.

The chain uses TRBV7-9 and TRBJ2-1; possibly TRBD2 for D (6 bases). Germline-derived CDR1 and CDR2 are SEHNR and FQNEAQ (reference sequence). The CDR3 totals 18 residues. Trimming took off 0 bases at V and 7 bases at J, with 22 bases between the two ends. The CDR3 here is CASSLAEGVGLLSNEQFF. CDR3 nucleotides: TGTGCCAGCAGCTTAGCAGAGGGTGTGGGACTGCTCTCAAATGAGCAGTTCTTC.

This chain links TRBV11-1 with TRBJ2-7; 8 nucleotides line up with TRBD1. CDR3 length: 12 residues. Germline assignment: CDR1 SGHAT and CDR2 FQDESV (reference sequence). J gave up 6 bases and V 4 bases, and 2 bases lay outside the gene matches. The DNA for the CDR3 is TGTGCCAGCAGCTCTGACAGGGGCGAGCAGTACTTC. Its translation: CASSSDRGEQYF.